This TCR beta chain was recovered during a study of human T cells and chemical hapten exposure. Overall study findings and caveats: Counts of expanded TCRs (at PT1) showed a positive correlation with patch test score.

TCRdb ran MiXCR on the RACE reads and lists one entry per CDR3 protein. The sample holds approximately 120,000 distinct CDR3 sequences; 9% to 9.5% are singletons and the top ten take about 3.1%. Specified time point: patch test 2, 6 weeks after DPC sensitization. Treatment meaning: therapeutic diphenylcyclopropenone sensitization with weekly scalp DPC. Those who donated were patients with alopecia, 18 to 70 years of age, and suitable for DPC. This clonotype was seen ten or more times. Its matching antigen is unknown. Germline CDR1 and CDR2: MNHEY and SVGAGI. Trimming removed 0 bases from V and 4 bases from J, with 14 bases in between. The CDR3 contains 16 residues.

The chain joins TRBV6-5 to TRBJ2-3; tentatively, D is TRBD2 (6 bases). The sample here was whole blood, taken in connection with sensitization to the hapten diphenylcyclopropenone (DPC). The origin of this receptor is a woman aged 40 to 50 with alopecia areata. Some clones in this sample may be carry-over from other donors' samples. The CDR3 DNA follows: TGTGCCAGCAGTTACTCCGGCGGGACCCTCGCAGATACGCAGTATTTT. This sequence encodes CASSYSGGTLADTQYF.